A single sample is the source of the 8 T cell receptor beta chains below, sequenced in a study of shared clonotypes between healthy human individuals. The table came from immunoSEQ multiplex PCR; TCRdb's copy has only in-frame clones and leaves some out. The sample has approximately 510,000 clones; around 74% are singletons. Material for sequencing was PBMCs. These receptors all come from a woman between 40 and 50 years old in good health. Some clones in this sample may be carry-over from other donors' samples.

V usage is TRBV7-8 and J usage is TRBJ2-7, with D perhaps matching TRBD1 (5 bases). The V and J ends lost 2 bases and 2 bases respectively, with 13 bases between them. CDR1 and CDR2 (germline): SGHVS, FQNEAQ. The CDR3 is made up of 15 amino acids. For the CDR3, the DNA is TGTGCCAGCAGCTTAAAAGAGCCAGGGCCCTACGAGCAGTACTTC. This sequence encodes CASSLKEPGPYEQYF.

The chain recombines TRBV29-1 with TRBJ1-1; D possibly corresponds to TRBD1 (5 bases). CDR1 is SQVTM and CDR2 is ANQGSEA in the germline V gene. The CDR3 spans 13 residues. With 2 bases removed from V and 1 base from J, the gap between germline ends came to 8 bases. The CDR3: CSVEQGENTEAFF. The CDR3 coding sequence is TGCAGCGTTGAACAGGGAGAGAACACTGAAGCTTTCTTT.

The CDR3: CAPGGQGPRPPLYEQYF. The CDR3, as DNA: TGTGCCCCGGGGGGGCAGGGGCCCCGGCCCCCCCTCTACGAGCAGTACTTC. The V and J genes are TRBV6-7 and TRBJ2-7; TRBD2 matches 8 bases. TRBV6-7 is given ORF status, its function remaining uncertain. V gave up 11 bases and J gave up 3 bases; unmatched junction bases: 21. CDR3 length: 17 residues.

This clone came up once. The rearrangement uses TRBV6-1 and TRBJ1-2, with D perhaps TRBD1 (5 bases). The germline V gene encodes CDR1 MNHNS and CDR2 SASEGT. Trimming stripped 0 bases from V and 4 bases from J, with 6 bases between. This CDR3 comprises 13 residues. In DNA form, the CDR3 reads TGTGCCAGCAGTGAAGCCACAGGCTATGGCTACACCTTC. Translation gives CASSEATGYGYTF.

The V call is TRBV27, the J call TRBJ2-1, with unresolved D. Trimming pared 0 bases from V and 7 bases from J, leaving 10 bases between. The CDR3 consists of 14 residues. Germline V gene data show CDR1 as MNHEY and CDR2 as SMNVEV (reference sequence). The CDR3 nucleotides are TGTGCCAGCAGTTTATCCCTAGGTGGGAATGAGCAGTTCTTC. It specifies CASSLSLGGNEQFF.

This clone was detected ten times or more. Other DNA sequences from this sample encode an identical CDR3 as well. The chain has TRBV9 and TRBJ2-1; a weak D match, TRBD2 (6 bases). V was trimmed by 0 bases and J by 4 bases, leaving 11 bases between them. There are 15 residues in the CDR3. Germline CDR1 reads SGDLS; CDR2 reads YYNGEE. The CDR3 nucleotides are TGTGCCAGCAGCGTAGAACTAGCTGATTACAATGAGCAGTTCTTC. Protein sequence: CASSVELADYNEQFF.

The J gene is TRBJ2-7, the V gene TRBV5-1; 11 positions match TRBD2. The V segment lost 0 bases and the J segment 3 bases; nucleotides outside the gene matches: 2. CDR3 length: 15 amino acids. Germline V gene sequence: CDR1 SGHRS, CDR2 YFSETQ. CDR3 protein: CASSLGLAGYYEQYF. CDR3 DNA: TGCGCCAGCAGCTTGGGACTAGCGGGGTACTACGAGCAGTACTTC. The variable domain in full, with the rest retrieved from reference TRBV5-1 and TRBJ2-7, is KAGVTQTPRYLIKTRGQQVTLSCSPISGHRSVSWYQQTPGQGLQFLFEYFSETQRNKGNFPGRFSGRQFSNSRSEMNVSTLELGDSALYLCASSLGLAGYYEQYFGPGTRLTVT.

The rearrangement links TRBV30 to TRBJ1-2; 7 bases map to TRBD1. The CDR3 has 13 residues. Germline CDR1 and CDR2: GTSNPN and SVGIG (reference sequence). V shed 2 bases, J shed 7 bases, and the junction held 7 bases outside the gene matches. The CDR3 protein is CAWSTQGGGGYTF. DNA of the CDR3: TGTGCCTGGAGTACCCAGGGGGGGGGTGGCTACACCTTC.